This TCR beta chain was found in a study of blood T cell repertoires in COVID-19. Profiling relied on immunoSEQ multiplex PCR, and the TCRdb table lists in-frame clones only, not all of them. Among 35,000 or so clones listed, around 90% were seen once. The sample was peripheral blood. The sequence came from a human donor in a cohort sampled during active COVID-19.

CDR3 residues: CASSLGLAGQETQYF. The CDR3 DNA reads as TGTGCCAGCAGCTTAGGGCTAGCGGGTCAAGAGACCCAGTACTTC. The V call is TRBV7-2, the J call TRBJ2-5; 8 bases fit TRBD2. The CDR3 covers 15 residues. With V trimmed by 1 base and J by 2 bases, 3 bases remained unmatched. Germline V gene sequence: CDR1 SGHTA, CDR2 FQGNSA.